A single sample gave rise to the 28 T cell receptor beta chains below, sequenced in a study of Tregs in tolerant kidney transplant recipients (dated by TCRdb to about 2019). Antigens of these TCRs are unknown. The library was generated by the immunoSEQ multiplex PCR assay. This immuneACCESS table, as held by TCRdb, lists in-frame sequences with V and J called but not all clones. Of the missing ones, under half trace to an unresolved V gene in checked studies; the others have no known cause. This sample is represented by about 44,000 clones; around 95% of them were singletons. Jointly, the top ten make up 0.3% to 0.45% of the sample. Sequenced input: Tregs from blood cultured with allogeneic cells. The receptors shown here come from a human donor in good health.

The chain employs TRBV11-3 and TRBJ2-1; TRBD2 matches 9 bases. This CDR3 has 15 amino acids. The V and J ends lost 5 bases and 4 bases, in that order; junction bases with no gene match: 6. CDR1 is SGHNT, CDR2 YENEEA, per germline. Here the CDR3 DNA reads TGTGCCAGCAGCAATATAGCGGGAGTTTACAATGAGCAGTTCTTC. Its protein product is CASSNIAGVYNEQFF.

The chain joins TRBV9 to TRBJ2-2; D possibly corresponds to TRBD2 (6 bases). Germline V CDR1 and CDR2: SGDLS, YYNGEE. The CDR3 consists of 15 residues. The germline V and J ends were trimmed by 2 bases and 5 bases, with 13 bases remaining between them. The CDR3, as DNA: TGTGCCAGCAGCGTTCTGGACTATAATACCGGGGAGCTGTTTTTT. The encoded protein is CASSVLDYNTGELFF. Combining the CDR3 with reference TRBV9 and TRBJ2-2 gives the whole variable domain DSGVTQTPKHLITATGQRVTLRCSPRSGDLSVYWYQQSLDQGLQFLIQYYNGEERAKGNILERFSAQQFPDLHSELNLSSLELGDSALYFCASSVLDYNTGELFFGEGSRLTVL.

This clone was observed a handful of times. The chain combines TRBV7-9 with TRBJ2-1; possible D gene TRBD2, 6 bases. V was trimmed by 4 bases and J by 3 bases, leaving 13 bases between them. Germline V gives CDR1 SEHNR, CDR2 FQNEAQ (reference sequence). The CDR3 is made up of 15 amino acids. The CDR3 sequence: CASSYRDSVYNEQFF. DNA for the CDR3: TGTGCCAGCAGCTACCGGGACTCCGTCTACAATGAGCAGTTCTTC. Together with reference TRBV7-9 and TRBJ2-1, the CDR3 gives the full variable domain: DTGVSQNPRHKITKRGQNVTFRCDPISEHNRLYWYRQTLGQGPEFLTYFQNEAQLEKSRLLSDRFSAERPKGSFSTLEIQRTEQGDSAMYLCASSYRDSVYNEQFFGPGTRLTVL.

The chain employs TRBV5-5 and TRBJ2-7; D ambiguous. V was shortened by 3 bases and J by 3 bases, with 19 bases between the two germline ends. Germline values: CDR1 SGHKS, CDR2 YYEKEE (reference sequence). The length of the CDR3 is 16 residues. The CDR3 loop reads CASSSPGRSHYYEQYF. The DNA for the CDR3 is TGTGCCAGCAGCTCCCCGGGCAGATCACATTACTACGAGCAGTACTTC.

This rearrangement joins TRBV6-5 to TRBJ1-3; unclear D gene. V was cut by 0 bases and J by 0 bases, with 9 bases left in between. Germline V gene data show CDR1 as MNHEY and CDR2 as SVGAGI. CDR3 length: 16 residues. CDR3 bases: TGTGCCAGCAGTTACTCGAGAGGCTTCTCTGGAAACACCATATATTTT. Its translation: CASSYSRGFSGNTIYF.

The genes are TRBV9 and TRBJ2-3; 9 bases align to TRBD2. The CDR3 is 18 amino acids. The V gene's germline CDR1 is SGDLS and CDR2 YYNGEE. V lost 4 bases, J lost 6 bases, and 18 bases stayed unmatched. CDR3 residues: CASSLSLSLAGVGDTQYF. CDR3 coding DNA: TGTGCCAGCAGCCTCAGCCTGTCGTTAGCGGGAGTTGGGGATACGCAGTATTTT.

This chain connects TRBV6-5 to TRBJ1-2, with 10 bases fitting TRBD1. Germline assignment: CDR1 MNHEY and CDR2 SVGAGI. The CDR3 sequence is 15 residues long. After removal of 4 bases from V and 4 bases from J, the junction contained 6 bases not matched to a gene. CDR3 sequence: CASSLTGGRAYGYTF. CDR3 nucleotide sequence: TGTGCCAGCAGTTTGACAGGGGGCCGGGCCTATGGCTACACCTTC.

This clone appeared a single time. The gene calls are TRBV6-5 and TRBJ1-3; the D gene is possibly TRBD1 (5 bases). This CDR3 contains 16 residues. Trimming pared 4 bases from V and 3 bases from J, leaving 16 bases between. Germline V gene lookup returns CDR1 MNHEY and CDR2 SVGAGI. CDR3 protein: CASSSSGPLFGNTIYF. The CDR3 DNA is TGTGCCAGCAGTTCCTCGGGACCGCTATTTGGAAACACCATATATTTT.

The chain joins TRBV10-3 to TRBJ2-1, with TRBD1 matching 8 bases. Germline V gene sequence: CDR1 ENHRY, CDR2 SYGVKD. V lost 6 bases to trimming and J lost 7 bases; unmatched junction nucleotides: 8. The CDR3 totals 14 residues. The CDR3: CAIRQTGVGNEQFF. DNA of the CDR3: TGTGCCATCAGGCAGACAGGGGTAGGGAATGAGCAGTTCTTC.

J is TRBJ2-1 and V is TRBV5-1; D is perhaps TRBD2 (5 bases). V shed 4 bases and J shed 7 bases, with 15 bases lying between them. The length of the CDR3 is 14 residues. Germline values: CDR1 SGHRS, CDR2 YFSETQ. CDR3 in amino acids: CASSPRDPENEQFF. In DNA form, the CDR3 reads TGCGCCAGCAGCCCCCGGGATCCGGAAAATGAGCAGTTCTTC. Drawing the rest from reference TRBV5-1 and TRBJ2-1, the complete variable domain is KAGVTQTPRYLIKTRGQQVTLSCSPISGHRSVSWYQQTPGQGLQFLFEYFSETQRNKGNFPGRFSGRQFSNSRSEMNVSTLELGDSALYLCASSPRDPENEQFFGPGTRLTVL.

V gene TRBV10-2 combines with J gene TRBJ1-3, with 8 bases aligning to TRBD1. Germline trimming cut 2 bases from V and 5 bases from J; bases unmatched to any gene: 11. Germline loops: CDR1 WSHSY, CDR2 SAAADI. CDR3 length equals 17 residues. The CDR3 spells CASSERPGGARRNTIYF. The CDR3 DNA follows: TGCGCCAGCAGTGAGAGACCAGGGGGCGCGCGGAGAAACACCATATATTTT.

The chain couples TRBV7-7 to TRBJ2-5, with D possibly matching TRBD2 (6 bases). The germline V gene encodes CDR1 SSHAT and CDR2 FNYEAQ (reference sequence). This CDR3 comprises 15 residues. V was clipped by 2 bases and J by 5 bases, with 15 bases between them. The chain's CDR3 is CASSLRAGHGETQYF. For the CDR3, the DNA is TGTGCCAGCAGCTTACGAGCGGGCCATGGGGAGACCCAGTACTTC.

The chain employs TRBV6-6 and TRBJ1-1; D unresolved. There are 12 residues in the CDR3. Germline V gene lookup returns CDR1 MNHNY and CDR2 SVGAGI (reference sequence). Trimming shortened V by 3 bases and J by 4 bases, and 6 bases separated the two germline ends. CDR3 residues: CASSYVATEAFF. The CDR3 region has the DNA TGTGCCAGCAGTTATGTGGCCACTGAAGCTTTCTTT.

The chain carries TRBV11-2 and TRBJ1-5, with a weak D call TRBD1 (6 bases). The germline V gene has CDR1 SGHAT and CDR2 FQNNGV. The V and J ends lost 0 bases and 5 bases respectively, with 11 bases between them. The CDR3 is made up of 15 amino acids. CDR3 loop: CASSLDLAGDQPQHF. The CDR3 coding sequence is TGTGCCAGCAGCTTAGATCTGGCAGGGGATCAGCCCCAGCATTTT.

This chain joins TRBV7-8 and TRBJ2-3, with D possibly called TRBD1 or TRBD2 (7 bases each). V gave up 6 bases and J gave up 6 bases, with 19 bases separating them. CDR3 size: 15 residues. Germline CDR1 is SGHVS and CDR2 is FQNEAQ. DNA for the CDR3: TGTGCCAGCAGAGGGGCCAGGGGGGGAGCTGATACGCAGTATTTT. As protein: CASRGARGGADTQYF.

The chain combines TRBV18 with TRBJ1-2; D remains unclear. Germline CDR1 reads KGHSH; CDR2 reads LQKENI. Deletions cut 3 bases from V and 0 bases from J, with 17 bases between. This CDR3 spans 17 amino acids. The CDR3 coding sequence is TGTGCCAGCTCACCCGTCCCTTTGAGGGCAGCTAACTATGGCTACACCTTC. Translation: CASSPVPLRAANYGYTF.

The genes are TRBV10-2 and TRBJ1-6; weak D call: TRBD1 (5 bases). Germline CDR1 is WSHSY and CDR2 is SAAADI. V gave up 4 bases and J gave up 10 bases, with 17 bases separating them. The CDR3 loop spans 15 amino acids. The DNA of the CDR3 is TGCGCCAGCAGTGGTGGCGCCAGGGATGGATCACCCCTCCACTTT. It is translated as CASSGGARDGSPLHF.

This clone occurred once. The chain uses TRBV2 and TRBJ2-4; tentatively, D is TRBD1 (5 bases). The CDR3 extends over 17 amino acids. V was trimmed by 6 bases and J by 0 bases, leaving 18 bases between them. CDR1 and CDR2 (germline): SNHLY, FYNNEI. The CDR3 coding sequence is TGTGCCAGCAGGCCCTCAAGACAGATACCAGCCAAAAACATTCAGTACTTC. Residues: CASRPSRQIPAKNIQYF.

This chain uses TRBV7-6 with TRBJ1-3; TRBD1 matches 8 bases. Per the germline V gene, CDR1 is SGHVS and CDR2 is FNYEAQ. CDR3 size: 19 residues. The V segment lost 5 bases and the J segment 2 bases; nucleotides outside the gene matches: 17. The CDR3 DNA follows: TGTGCCAGCAGCCGTACTCTAGGGACTGACAGGGGAACTGGAAACACCATATATTTT. Encoded protein: CASSRTLGTDRGTGNTIYF.

The gene calls are TRBV4-2 and TRBJ2-5; D perhaps matches TRBD1 (5 bases). Trimming removed 0 bases at V and 2 bases at J, with 13 bases between. This CDR3 region has 16 residues. Germline CDR1 is LGHNA and CDR2 is YNFKEQ. The CDR3 spells CASSQDRTLKQETQYF. CDR3 bases: TGTGCCAGCAGCCAAGATCGGACACTTAAACAAGAGACCCAGTACTTC.

This clone was recorded a few times. The V gene is TRBV5-1, the J gene TRBJ1-6; TRBD1 aligns across 11 bases. Germline trimming cut 5 bases from V and 8 bases from J; bases unmatched to any gene: 0. The CDR3 is 13 residues long. Germline CDR1 SGHRS, CDR2 YFSETQ. The CDR3 spells CASRGQGDSPLHF. In nucleotides, the CDR3 is TGCGCCAGCAGGGGACAGGGGGATTCACCCCTCCACTTT. The whole variable domain, remainder taken from reference TRBV5-1 and TRBJ1-6, is KAGVTQTPRYLIKTRGQQVTLSCSPISGHRSVSWYQQTPGQGLQFLFEYFSETQRNKGNFPGRFSGRQFSNSRSEMNVSTLELGDSALYLCASRGQGDSPLHFGNGTRLTVT.

This clone occurred once. The V and J genes are TRBV28 and TRBJ2-3; the D call may be TRBD1 or TRBD2 (5 bases each). Germline values: CDR1 MDHEN, CDR2 SYDVKM. The V end lost 7 bases, the J end lost 1 base, and 21 bases lay between the germline ends. The CDR3 is 17 amino acids. In DNA, the CDR3 is TGTGCCAGCACCCCGCCGGGACCTCTAGCTGGCACAGATACGCAGTATTTT. Protein sequence: CASTPPGPLAGTDTQYF.

The chain recombines TRBV27 with TRBJ2-7; 10 bases map to TRBD2. Germline CDR1 MNHEY, CDR2 SMNVEV (reference sequence). The CDR3 is 20 amino acids. V shed 4 bases and J 2 bases; nucleotides not matched to a gene: 20. The CDR3: CASSSRGFSPGLAGAYEQYF. The CDR3 DNA is TGTGCCAGCAGTTCCCGCGGATTTTCCCCGGGGCTAGCGGGAGCCTACGAGCAGTACTTC.

J is TRBJ2-7 and V is TRBV7-9; 10 bases match TRBD1. V lost 0 bases and J lost 4; bases outside the gene matches: 6. The germline V gene encodes CDR1 SEHNR and CDR2 FQNEAQ (reference sequence). The CDR3 length is 16 residues. For the CDR3, the DNA is TGTGCCAGCAGCTTAGCCCGGACAGGGGGTAAATACGAGCAGTACTTC. As protein: CASSLARTGGKYEQYF.

The J gene is TRBJ2-7, the V gene TRBV6-1; D remains ambiguous. With 9 bases removed from V and 4 bases from J, the gap between germline ends came to 10 bases. The CDR3 length is 11 residues. Germline assignment: CDR1 MNHNS and CDR2 SASEGT. CDR3: CASETLYEQYF. The CDR3 DNA sequence: TGTGCCAGTGAGACCCTTTACGAGCAGTACTTC.

J is TRBJ1-3 and V is TRBV13, with 9 positions matching TRBD1. The J segment lost 2 bases and the V segment lost 5 bases, leaving 4 bases of the junction unmatched. CDR1 is PRHDT, CDR2 FYEKMQ, per germline (reference sequence). The CDR3 is made up of 15 amino acids. The CDR3 region is CASSPGQGPGNTIYF. CDR3 nucleotide sequence: TGTGCCAGCAGCCCTGGACAGGGGCCTGGAAACACCATATATTTT.

This chain links TRBV7-8 with TRBJ2-3; 8 positions match TRBD2. The ends lost 5 bases at V and 5 bases at J; junction bases unmatched: 6. CDR1 and CDR2 (germline): SGHVS, FQNEAQ. The CDR3 loop spans 14 amino acids. CDR3 region: CASSRGLAVDTQYF. The CDR3 nucleotides are TGTGCCAGCAGCCGCGGACTAGCCGTAGATACGCAGTATTTT.

V gene TRBV6-4 combines with J gene TRBJ2-3; D unclear. V shed 2 bases and J shed 0 bases, with 15 bases lying between them. Germline assignment: CDR1 MRHNA and CDR2 SNTAGT. The CDR3 is made up of 17 amino acids. Here the CDR3 DNA reads TGTGCCAGCAGTGACCGGACGTGGCTTCCTAGCACAGATACGCAGTATTTT. This codes for CASSDRTWLPSTDTQYF.